This T cell receptor (beta chain) was retrieved from a study of blood T cell repertoires in COVID-19. Clones were read by immunoSEQ multiplex PCR, and TCRdb kept only the in-frame ones, dropping some. The repertoire includes roughly 260,000 clones, around 90% of them detected once, and about 2.2% sits in the top ten. The CDR3 has 13 amino acids. CDR1 and CDR2 from the germline V gene are MNHEY and SVGAGI. The V and J ends lost 3 bases and 6 bases respectively, with 11 bases between them. The sequencing input was peripheral blood. This TCR derives from a woman between 45 and 65 years old who had recovered from COVID-19. The rearrangement links TRBV6-5 to TRBJ1-1; no clear D. Here the CDR3 reads CASSYSPLSEAFF. The CDR3 DNA sequence: TGTGCCAGCAGTTATTCCCCATTGTCTGAAGCTTTCTTT.